The rows below give T cell receptor beta chains drawn from one sample of a study of cytomegalovirus exposure and HLA in healthy donors. This table comes from immunoSEQ multiplex PCR, and its TCRdb copy is limited to in-frame clones, with some not included. The sample has about 61,000 clones, 70% to 90% seen once. The sample consisted of PBMCs. Receptors originate from a man aged 30 to 39 in good health and CMV-seropositive. CDR3s include the opening cysteine and the closing phenylalanine or tryptophan. Each record gives: V gene, J gene, clone size, D gene, CDR3 protein, CDR3 DNA. A D gene is named only where the DNA matches it firmly. A clone size is listed for some rows: how often the clone was seen (once, few, many), or a class if it is expanded.

V: TRBV2
J: TRBJ2-3
size: NA
D: TRBD2
CDR3: CASREGLAGTDTQYF
DNA: TGTGCCAGCAGGGAAGGACTAGCGGGGACAGATACGCAGTATTTT

V: TRBV30
J: TRBJ2-2
size: NA
D: TRBD1
CDR3: CAWSSHRGLGTGELFF
DNA: TGTGCCTGGAGTTCGCACAGGGGATTGGGCACCGGGGAGCTGTTTTTT

V: TRBV10-3
J: TRBJ2-1
size: NA
D: TRBD2
CDR3: CAISERAVTSGYNEQFF
DNA: TGTGCCATCAGTGAGCGGGCGGTGACTAGCGGCTACAATGAGCAGTTCTTC

V: TRBV19
J: TRBJ1-5
size: NA
D: NA
CDR3: CASNIVQVAGNQPQHF
DNA: TGTGCCAGTAATATCGTCCAGGTCGCAGGCAATCAGCCCCAGCATTTT

V: TRBV30
J: TRBJ1-1
size: NA
D: TRBD1
CDR3: CAWRPGQGFGMNTEAFF
DNA: TGTGCCTGGAGACCGGGACAGGGATTCGGAATGAACACTGAAGCTTTCTTT

V: TRBV7-9
J: TRBJ2-1
size: NA
D: TRBD2
CDR3: CSSSPWTSGLGFPNEQFF
DNA: TGTTCCAGCAGCCCCTGGACTAGCGGACTCGGATTCCCCAATGAGCAGTTCTTC

V: TRBV30
J: TRBJ2-3
size: NA
D: TRBD2
CDR3: CAWTTSGRGTDTQYF
DNA: TGTGCCTGGACTACTAGCGGGAGGGGCACAGATACGCAGTATTTT

V: TRBV11-2
J: TRBJ1-1
size: NA
D: NA
CDR3: CASSFTRNTEAFF
DNA: TGTGCCAGCAGCTTTACAAGGAACACTGAAGCTTTCTTT

V: TRBV27
J: TRBJ2-1
size: NA
D: TRBD2
CDR3: CASSSGTSGYNEQFF
DNA: TGTGCCAGCAGTTCCGGGACTAGCGGCTACAATGAGCAGTTCTTC

V: TRBV7-9
J: TRBJ2-1
size: NA
D: NA
CDR3: CSSLIPPAEQFF
DNA: TGTTCCAGTCTCATCCCGCCCGCGGAGCAGTTCTTC

V: TRBV6-1
J: TRBJ2-7
size: NA
D: TRBD2
CDR3: CASSVIAGAYEQYF
DNA: TGTGCCAGCAGTGTAATAGCGGGAGCCTACGAGCAGTACTTC

V: TRBV6-1
J: TRBJ1-4
size: NA
D: NA
CDR3: CASSQGEKLFF
DNA: TGTGCCAGCAGCCAGGGGGAAAAACTGTTTTTT

V: TRBV27
J: TRBJ2-1
size: NA
D: TRBD2
CDR3: CASRNGVSGRAGNEQFF
DNA: TGTGCCAGCAGGAATGGGGTAAGCGGGAGGGCGGGGAATGAGCAGTTCTTC

V: TRBV28
J: TRBJ1-5
size: NA
D: NA
CDR3: CASSPTGSWRPQHF
DNA: TGTGCCAGCAGTCCCACGGGGTCCTGGAGGCCCCAGCATTTT

V: TRBV7-2
J: TRBJ2-1
size: NA
D: NA
CDR3: CASSLPLDEDEQFF
DNA: TGTGCCAGCAGCTTACCGCTAGATGAAGATGAGCAGTTCTTC

V: TRBV6-5
J: TRBJ2-4
size: NA
D: NA
CDR3: CASSYRLGGIQYF
DNA: TGTGCCAGCAGTTACCGATTAGGGGGCATTCAGTACTTC

V: TRBV12-5
J: TRBJ1-2
size: NA
D: NA
CDR3: CASGWDFGDYTF
DNA: TGTGCTAGTGGGTGGGACTTCGGTGACTACACCTTC

V: TRBV14
J: TRBJ2-1
size: once
D: TRBD2
CDR3: CASSPQRTSGYNEQFF
DNA: TGTGCCAGCAGCCCCCAGAGGACTAGCGGATACAATGAGCAGTTCTTC

V: TRBV18
J: TRBJ2-6
size: NA
D: NA
CDR3: CASSKLQGTGANVLTF
DNA: TGTGCCAGCTCTAAACTACAGGGCACTGGGGCCAACGTCCTGACTTTC

V: TRBV9
J: TRBJ2-7
size: NA
D: TRBD1
CDR3: CASSVGDRGLYEQYF
DNA: TGTGCCAGCAGCGTGGGGGACAGGGGGCTCTACGAGCAGTACTTC

V: TRBV19
J: TRBJ1-1
size: NA
D: TRBD1
CDR3: CASSFANRGGNTEAFF
DNA: TGTGCCAGTAGCTTCGCGAACAGGGGAGGGAACACTGAAGCTTTCTTT

V: TRBV6-1
J: TRBJ2-3
size: once
D: TRBD1
CDR3: CASIRDRGRTDTQYF
DNA: TGTGCCAGCATTCGGGACAGGGGTAGGACAGATACGCAGTATTTT

V: TRBV28
J: TRBJ1-5
size: NA
D: NA
CDR3: CASSSLTGPNQPQHF
DNA: TGTGCCAGCAGTTCCTTGACAGGTCCTAATCAGCCCCAGCATTTT

V: TRBV25-1
J: TRBJ2-7
size: few
D: TRBD1
CDR3: CATTPDRGGSEQYF
DNA: TGTGCCACCACACCTGACAGGGGGGGCAGCGAGCAGTACTTC

V: TRBV5-6
J: TRBJ1-3
size: few
D: NA
CDR3: CASSFSSGNTIYF
DNA: TGTGCCAGCAGCTTTAGCTCTGGAAACACCATATATTTT

V: TRBV15
J: TRBJ1-1
size: NA
D: TRBD1
CDR3: CATSARDREEEAFF
DNA: TGTGCCACCAGCGCCCGGGACAGGGAGGAGGAAGCTTTCTTT

V: TRBV27
J: TRBJ1-1
size: NA
D: TRBD1
CDR3: CASSRGYRGRGCEAFF
DNA: TGTGCCAGCAGTAGGGGGTACAGGGGGCGCGGGTGTGAAGCTTTCTTT

V: TRBV13
J: TRBJ1-5
size: NA
D: TRBD1
CDR3: CASSLGQGMDQPQHF
DNA: TGTGCCAGCAGCTTGGGACAGGGAATGGATCAGCCCCAGCATTTT

V: TRBV29-1
J: TRBJ2-2
size: few
D: TRBD2
CDR3: CSVIAGAVNTGELFF
DNA: TGCAGCGTTATCGCGGGAGCAGTAAACACCGGGGAGCTGTTTTTT

V: TRBV6-5
J: TRBJ2-5
size: NA
D: NA
CDR3: CASQGETQYF
DNA: TGTGCCAGCCAGGGGGAGACCCAGTACTTC

V: TRBV19
J: TRBJ2-1
size: NA
D: TRBD2
CDR3: CASKGGRGVGSYNEQFF
DNA: TGTGCCAGTAAAGGCGGGAGGGGGGTCGGCTCCTACAATGAGCAGTTCTTC

V: TRBV18
J: TRBJ2-4
size: few
D: TRBD2
CDR3: CASSPSGTRTPHVQYF
DNA: TGTGCCAGCTCACCCTCCGGGACTAGGACACCACACGTTCAGTACTTC

V: TRBV18
J: TRBJ2-7
size: NA
D: TRBD2
CDR3: CASSPGGLAGGATTEQYF
DNA: TGTGCCAGCTCACCAGGGGGACTAGCGGGAGGCGCTACAACCGAGCAGTACTTC

V: TRBV11-2
J: TRBJ2-7
size: NA
D: TRBD2
CDR3: CASSLEGTSGSVEQYF
DNA: TGTGCCAGCAGCTTAGAGGGGACTAGCGGGAGCGTCGAGCAGTACTTC

V: TRBV29-1
J: TRBJ2-1
size: NA
D: NA
CDR3: CSVAAGHISYNEQFF
DNA: TGCAGCGTTGCCGCAGGCCATATCTCCTACAATGAGCAGTTCTTC

V: TRBV6-1
J: TRBJ1-1
size: NA
D: NA
CDR3: CASSPEDRLATEAFF
DNA: TGTGCCAGCAGTCCGGAGGACCGCCTGGCCACTGAAGCTTTCTTT

V: TRBV7-2
J: TRBJ2-7
size: NA
D: NA
CDR3: CASSWRTVSYEQYF
DNA: TGTGCCAGCAGCTGGAGGACGGTCTCCTACGAGCAGTACTTC

V: TRBV9
J: TRBJ2-1
size: NA
D: TRBD1
CDR3: CASSLRGLDNEQFF
DNA: TGTGCCAGCAGCCTCAGGGGGCTGGACAATGAGCAGTTCTTC

V: TRBV28
J: TRBJ1-5
size: NA
D: NA
CDR3: CASSLSGGGNQPQHF
DNA: TGTGCCAGCAGTTTATCGGGAGGGGGCAATCAGCCCCAGCATTTT

V: TRBV19
J: TRBJ1-2
size: NA
D: NA
CDR3: CASNDYYGYTF
DNA: TGTGCCAGTAATGACTACTATGGCTACACCTTC

V: TRBV6-1
J: TRBJ2-7
size: NA
D: TRBD1
CDR3: CASTGTGGSYEQYF
DNA: TGTGCCAGCACTGGGACAGGAGGCTCCTACGAGCAGTACTTC

V: TRBV28
J: TRBJ1-5
size: NA
D: NA
CDR3: CASSLGGNSNQPQHF
DNA: TGTGCCAGCAGTTTAGGGGGGAATAGCAATCAGCCCCAGCATTTT

V: TRBV27
J: TRBJ1-5
size: NA
D: NA
CDR3: CASSLTSGSNQPQHF
DNA: TGTGCCAGCAGTTTAACTTCAGGGAGCAATCAGCCCCAGCATTTT

V: TRBV27
J: TRBJ1-5
size: NA
D: NA
CDR3: CASSPRPGLGQPQHF
DNA: TGTGCCAGCAGTCCCCGTCCGGGGTTAGGTCAGCCCCAGCATTTT

V: TRBV7-3
J: TRBJ2-3
size: NA
D: TRBD2
CDR3: CASSLTPGLASTDTQYF
DNA: TGTGCCAGCAGCTTAACCCCGGGACTAGCATCCACAGATACGCAGTATTTT

V: TRBV7-8
J: TRBJ1-4
size: NA
D: TRBD1
CDR3: CASSSVTGGSEKLFF
DNA: TGTGCCAGCAGCTCGGTGACAGGGGGAAGTGAAAAACTGTTTTTT

V: TRBV5-6
J: TRBJ2-7
size: NA
D: NA
CDR3: CASSLEERRPYEQYF
DNA: TGTGCCAGCAGCTTGGAAGAGCGGAGACCCTACGAGCAGTACTTC

V: TRBV28
J: TRBJ1-4
size: NA
D: NA
CDR3: CASSLAETENEKLFF
DNA: TGTGCCAGCAGTCTAGCCGAGACGGAGAATGAAAAACTGTTTTTT

V: TRBV2
J: TRBJ2-7
size: NA
D: NA
CDR3: CASSERTETYEQYF
DNA: TGTGCCAGCAGTGAAAGGACAGAGACCTACGAGCAGTACTTC

V: TRBV11-3
J: TRBJ2-3
size: few
D: TRBD2
CDR3: CASSLDPRLAGGTETQYF
DNA: TGTGCCAGCAGCTTAGATCCGCGACTAGCGGGAGGGACCGAAACGCAGTATTTT

V: TRBV7-9
J: TRBJ1-4
size: once
D: NA
CDR3: CASSSRLSVGEKLFF
DNA: TGTGCCAGCAGCTCAAGACTTTCCGTCGGCGAAAAACTGTTTTTT

V: TRBV5-4
J: TRBJ2-3
size: NA
D: TRBD1
CDR3: CASSGQGTSTDTQYF
DNA: TGTGCCAGCAGCGGACAGGGGACAAGCACAGATACGCAGTATTTT

V: TRBV7-2
J: TRBJ2-7
size: NA
D: TRBD2
CDR3: CASSTGTSGGYEQYF
DNA: TGTGCCAGCAGCACCGGGACTAGCGGGGGTTACGAGCAGTACTTC

V: TRBV7-2
J: TRBJ2-2
size: NA
D: NA
CDR3: CASSLRLTNTGELFF
DNA: TGTGCCAGCAGCTTAAGACTGACGAACACCGGGGAGCTGTTTTTT

V: TRBV4-1
J: TRBJ2-7
size: NA
D: TRBD2
CDR3: CASSLQTSGIYEQYF
DNA: TGCGCCAGCAGCCTCCAGACTAGCGGGATCTACGAGCAGTACTTC

V: TRBV7-6
J: TRBJ1-5
size: NA
D: NA
CDR3: CASSLQGQPQHF
DNA: TGTGCCAGCAGCTTACAGGGTCAGCCCCAGCATTTT

V: TRBV18
J: TRBJ1-1
size: NA
D: TRBD1
CDR3: CASFWTGGDEAFF
DNA: TGTGCCAGCTTCTGGACAGGGGGCGATGAAGCTTTCTTT

V: TRBV10-3
J: TRBJ2-1
size: NA
D: NA
CDR3: CAVDSNGGEQFF
DNA: TGTGCCGTGGATTCGAACGGCGGGGAGCAGTTCTTC

V: TRBV25-1
J: TRBJ2-3
size: once
D: NA
CDR3: CASSESSSTDTQYF
DNA: TGTGCCAGCAGTGAGAGTTCCAGCACAGATACGCAGTATTTT